The sample holds one count of the clone carrying this TCR beta chain. This sample was included in a study of blood T cell repertoires in COVID-19. Turning to the study itself: From the United States, Italy and Spain came samples of acute and convalescent COVID-19.

Which cohort a participant joined came from the clinical history participants gave. The CDR3 is 15 residues long. Trimming removed 3 bases at V and 1 base at J, with 10 bases between. Germline V CDR1 and CDR2: LNHDA, SQIVND (reference sequence). Per the study methods: Estimates of nucleated cell counts were drawn from the amplification of reference gene primers. Only in-frame clones appear in the TCRdb table, and some are missing; sequencing was by immunoSEQ multiplex PCR. The V and J calls and clone size were taken over from that table, and D and trimming were inferred from the DNA. The sample has about 310,000 clones, 87% seen once; the top ten hold just under 9%.

The chain joins TRBV19 to TRBJ1-3; tentatively, D is TRBD1 (5 bases). The receptor was derived from a woman aged 18 to 35 who had recovered from COVID-19. Material: PBMCs or T cells enriched from blood (not recorded which). In DNA form, the CDR3 reads TGTGCCAGTAGTATTAAGGGGATATCTGGAAACACCATATATTTT. It codes for CASSIKGISGNTIYF.